This T cell receptor (beta chain) appears in the sequencing data of a study of blood T cell repertoires in COVID-19. Study as a whole: Samples taken during acute and convalescent COVID-19 were collected in the United States, Italy and Spain. PBMCs, B-cell-depleted T cells, or T cells were the source of the cDNA or gDNA that made up the material.

As originally analysed: Amplification with reference gene primers provided the estimates of nucleated cell counts. Libraries were prepared by immunoSEQ multiplex PCR; TCRdb keeps only in-frame clonotypes and omits some of them. D and trimming come from the DNA, and the V and J calls and clone size come from that table. This table has over 50,000 clones, 65% to 80% appearing once. Trimming cost V 2 bases and J 1 base; bases outside gene matches: 8. This CDR3 region has 18 residues. Germline CDR1 is MNHEY and CDR2 is SVGEGT. The clonotype originates from a human donor with active or convalescent COVID-19. The donor label of this sample is uncertain. Material: peripheral blood. V gene TRBV6-2 or TRBV6-3 combines with J gene TRBJ2-3, with 11 bases aligning to TRBD2. CDR3: CASSYPTSGALGTDTQYF. CDR3 nucleotide sequence: TGTGCCAGCAGTTACCCGACTAGCGGGGCCCTAGGCACAGATACGCAGTATTTT.